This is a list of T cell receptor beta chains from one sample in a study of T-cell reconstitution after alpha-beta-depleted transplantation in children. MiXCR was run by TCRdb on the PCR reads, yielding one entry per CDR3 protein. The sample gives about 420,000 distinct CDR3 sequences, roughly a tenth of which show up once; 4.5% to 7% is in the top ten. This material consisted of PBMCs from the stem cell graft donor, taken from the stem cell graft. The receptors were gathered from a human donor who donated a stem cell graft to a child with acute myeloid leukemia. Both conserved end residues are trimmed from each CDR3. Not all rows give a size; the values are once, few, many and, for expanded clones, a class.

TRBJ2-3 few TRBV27 ASSSLATDTQY
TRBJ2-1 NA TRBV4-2 ASSQGELRGYNEQF
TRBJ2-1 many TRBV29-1 SVDWRGTNEQF
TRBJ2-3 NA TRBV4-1 ASSQVVGRGEPQSADTQY
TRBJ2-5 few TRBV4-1 ASSRRLYQETQY
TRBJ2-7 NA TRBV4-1 ASSHPTGGYEQY
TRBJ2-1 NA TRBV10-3 AIMISAGSSEQF
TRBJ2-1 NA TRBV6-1 ASSDVENEQF
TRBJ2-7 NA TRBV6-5 ASSYGVGPASYEQY
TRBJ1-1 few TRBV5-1 ASSSPSGGLGTEAF
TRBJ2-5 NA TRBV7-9 ASSNHRDQETQY
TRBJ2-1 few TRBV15 ATSSLLLKGEQF
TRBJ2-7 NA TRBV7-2 ASSFSLGYEQY
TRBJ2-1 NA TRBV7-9 AKESLAGDNEQF
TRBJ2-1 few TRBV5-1 ASSFTLAGAGEQF
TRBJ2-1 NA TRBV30 ACSGTSGQSSYNEQF
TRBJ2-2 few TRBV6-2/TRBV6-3 ASRARDSPPGELF
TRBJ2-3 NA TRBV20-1 SAHLAGVSGTQY
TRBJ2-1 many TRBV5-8 ASSSDRTHEQF
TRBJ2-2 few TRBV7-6 ASSTRLAGGFGELF
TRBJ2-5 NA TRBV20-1 SARWAGVETQY
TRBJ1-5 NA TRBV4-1 ASSQVTGLSNQPQH
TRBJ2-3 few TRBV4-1 ASSPTTSPRDTQY
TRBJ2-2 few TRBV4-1 ASSQEGGGLGGELF
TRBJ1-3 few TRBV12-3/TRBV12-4 ASKKTGAGNTIY
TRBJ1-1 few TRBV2 ASSGMWNTEAF
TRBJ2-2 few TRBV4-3 ASSQDRGTGELF
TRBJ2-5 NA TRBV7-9 ASRVGRQETQY
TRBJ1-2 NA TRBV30 AWSAGTTYGYT
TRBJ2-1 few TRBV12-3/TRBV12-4 ASRTHQGLGEQF
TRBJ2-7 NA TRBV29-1 SATGQGGYTRQY
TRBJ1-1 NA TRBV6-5 ASSYSFTSTEAF
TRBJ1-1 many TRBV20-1 SARDERTNTEAF
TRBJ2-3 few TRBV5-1 ASSPGHQSTDTQY
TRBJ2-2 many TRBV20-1 SANGDFNTGELF
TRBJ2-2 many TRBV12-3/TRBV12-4 ASSLEHRGIGELF
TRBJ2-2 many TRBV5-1 ASSLVSGSGTGELF
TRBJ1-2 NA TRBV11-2 ASSLSPGHRNYGYT
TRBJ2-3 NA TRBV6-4 ASSTGTGVADTQY
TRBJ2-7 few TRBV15 ATSRTSGSSYEQY
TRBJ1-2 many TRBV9 ASSDPRMRQGANYGYT
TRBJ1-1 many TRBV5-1 ASSLGLGGTEAF
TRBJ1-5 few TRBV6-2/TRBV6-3 ASSSDRGFQPQH
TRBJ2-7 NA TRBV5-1 ASSLNGGYEQY
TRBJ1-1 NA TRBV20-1 SARGKSPTEAF